These T cell receptor beta chains were read from a single sample in a study of blood T cell repertoires in COVID-19. TCRdb's copy holds only in-frame clones and misses some; the assay was immunoSEQ multiplex PCR. The data contain 70,000 or so clones, 65% to 85% of them singletons. The sample consisted of peripheral blood. Receptors originate from a man aged 45-65 years with COVID-19, enrolled during active disease. The CDR3 runs from the conserved cysteine through the conserved F or W. Fields, in order: clone size, J gene, V gene, D gene, CDR3 DNA, CDR3 protein. A D gene is named only where the DNA matches it firmly. Some rows have no size entry. The others give once, few or many, or a class for an expanded clone.

clone_size: .; j_call: TRBJ2-3; v_call: TRBV28; d_call: TRBD2; cdr3_nt: TGTGCCAGCAGTCCGGGAGGAACAGATACGCAGTATTTT; cdr3_aa: CASSPGGTDTQYF
clone_size: .; j_call: TRBJ1-4; v_call: TRBV5-1; d_call: .; cdr3_nt: TGCGCCAGCAGCCCTAACCTCCCTGGGAGTAATGAAAAACTGTTTTTT; cdr3_aa: CASSPNLPGSNEKLFF
clone_size: .; j_call: TRBJ1-1; v_call: TRBV5-6; d_call: .; cdr3_nt: TGTGCCAGCAGCTTGGGCCTTAGCGGACTCTTTGAAGCTTTCTTT; cdr3_aa: CASSLGLSGLFEAFF
clone_size: .; j_call: TRBJ2-1; v_call: TRBV5-4; d_call: .; cdr3_nt: TGTGCCAGCAGCCCCGGGAACTATTACAATGAGCAGTTCTTC; cdr3_aa: CASSPGNYYNEQFF
clone_size: .; j_call: TRBJ1-1; v_call: TRBV6-2/TRBV6-3; d_call: TRBD1; cdr3_nt: TGTGCCAGCAGTTACTCCCCAGGGGGAGGTACTGAAGCTTTCTTT; cdr3_aa: CASSYSPGGGTEAFF
clone_size: .; j_call: TRBJ2-1; v_call: TRBV11-2; d_call: .; cdr3_nt: TGTGCCACCTCAGTCCGCGGCGAGCAGTTCTTC; cdr3_aa: CATSVRGEQFF
clone_size: .; j_call: TRBJ2-7; v_call: TRBV28; d_call: TRBD2; cdr3_nt: TGTGCCAGCGGCACTAGCGGGCGATCCTACGAGCAGTACTTC; cdr3_aa: CASGTSGRSYEQYF
clone_size: .; j_call: TRBJ1-5; v_call: TRBV19; d_call: TRBD1; cdr3_nt: TGTGCCAGTAGTAAGCAGGGGGCAGGGAATCAGCCCCAGCATTTT; cdr3_aa: CASSKQGAGNQPQHF
clone_size: .; j_call: TRBJ2-7; v_call: TRBV18; d_call: .; cdr3_nt: TGTGCCAGCTCACCGGGAGAAGGGTATGGGATGTACTTC; cdr3_aa: CASSPGEGYGMYF
clone_size: .; j_call: TRBJ2-1; v_call: TRBV9; d_call: .; cdr3_nt: TGTGCCAGCAGCCCGCGGGACCATCCCCTCAATGAGCAGTTCTTC; cdr3_aa: CASSPRDHPLNEQFF
clone_size: once; j_call: TRBJ1-1; v_call: TRBV6-5; d_call: .; cdr3_nt: TGTGCCAGCACCGGGGTGGGGACTGAAGCTTTCTTT; cdr3_aa: CASTGVGTEAFF